This T cell receptor beta chain was sequenced during a study of T cell responses to AZD1222 COVID-19 vaccine. The repertoire was sequenced with immunoSEQ multiplex PCR; TCRdb's copy has only in-frame clones and lacks some. In the table there are about 110,000 clones, 80% to 90% of which are singletons. V gave up 5 bases and J gave up 7 bases, with 18 bases separating them. CDR3 length: 15 amino acids. CDR1 is SEHNR and CDR2 is FQNEAQ in the germline V gene (reference sequence). Source: peripheral blood, taken 28 days after the second AZD1222 dose. This sequence was found in an adult who received the AZD1222 COVID-19 vaccine. This chain links TRBV7-9 with TRBJ2-1, with D maybe TRBD2 (6 bases). CDR3 nucleotides: TGTGCCAGCAGCAAGAGCCTGGGACTGATGAATGAGCAGTTCTTC. Protein product: CASSKSLGLMNEQFF.